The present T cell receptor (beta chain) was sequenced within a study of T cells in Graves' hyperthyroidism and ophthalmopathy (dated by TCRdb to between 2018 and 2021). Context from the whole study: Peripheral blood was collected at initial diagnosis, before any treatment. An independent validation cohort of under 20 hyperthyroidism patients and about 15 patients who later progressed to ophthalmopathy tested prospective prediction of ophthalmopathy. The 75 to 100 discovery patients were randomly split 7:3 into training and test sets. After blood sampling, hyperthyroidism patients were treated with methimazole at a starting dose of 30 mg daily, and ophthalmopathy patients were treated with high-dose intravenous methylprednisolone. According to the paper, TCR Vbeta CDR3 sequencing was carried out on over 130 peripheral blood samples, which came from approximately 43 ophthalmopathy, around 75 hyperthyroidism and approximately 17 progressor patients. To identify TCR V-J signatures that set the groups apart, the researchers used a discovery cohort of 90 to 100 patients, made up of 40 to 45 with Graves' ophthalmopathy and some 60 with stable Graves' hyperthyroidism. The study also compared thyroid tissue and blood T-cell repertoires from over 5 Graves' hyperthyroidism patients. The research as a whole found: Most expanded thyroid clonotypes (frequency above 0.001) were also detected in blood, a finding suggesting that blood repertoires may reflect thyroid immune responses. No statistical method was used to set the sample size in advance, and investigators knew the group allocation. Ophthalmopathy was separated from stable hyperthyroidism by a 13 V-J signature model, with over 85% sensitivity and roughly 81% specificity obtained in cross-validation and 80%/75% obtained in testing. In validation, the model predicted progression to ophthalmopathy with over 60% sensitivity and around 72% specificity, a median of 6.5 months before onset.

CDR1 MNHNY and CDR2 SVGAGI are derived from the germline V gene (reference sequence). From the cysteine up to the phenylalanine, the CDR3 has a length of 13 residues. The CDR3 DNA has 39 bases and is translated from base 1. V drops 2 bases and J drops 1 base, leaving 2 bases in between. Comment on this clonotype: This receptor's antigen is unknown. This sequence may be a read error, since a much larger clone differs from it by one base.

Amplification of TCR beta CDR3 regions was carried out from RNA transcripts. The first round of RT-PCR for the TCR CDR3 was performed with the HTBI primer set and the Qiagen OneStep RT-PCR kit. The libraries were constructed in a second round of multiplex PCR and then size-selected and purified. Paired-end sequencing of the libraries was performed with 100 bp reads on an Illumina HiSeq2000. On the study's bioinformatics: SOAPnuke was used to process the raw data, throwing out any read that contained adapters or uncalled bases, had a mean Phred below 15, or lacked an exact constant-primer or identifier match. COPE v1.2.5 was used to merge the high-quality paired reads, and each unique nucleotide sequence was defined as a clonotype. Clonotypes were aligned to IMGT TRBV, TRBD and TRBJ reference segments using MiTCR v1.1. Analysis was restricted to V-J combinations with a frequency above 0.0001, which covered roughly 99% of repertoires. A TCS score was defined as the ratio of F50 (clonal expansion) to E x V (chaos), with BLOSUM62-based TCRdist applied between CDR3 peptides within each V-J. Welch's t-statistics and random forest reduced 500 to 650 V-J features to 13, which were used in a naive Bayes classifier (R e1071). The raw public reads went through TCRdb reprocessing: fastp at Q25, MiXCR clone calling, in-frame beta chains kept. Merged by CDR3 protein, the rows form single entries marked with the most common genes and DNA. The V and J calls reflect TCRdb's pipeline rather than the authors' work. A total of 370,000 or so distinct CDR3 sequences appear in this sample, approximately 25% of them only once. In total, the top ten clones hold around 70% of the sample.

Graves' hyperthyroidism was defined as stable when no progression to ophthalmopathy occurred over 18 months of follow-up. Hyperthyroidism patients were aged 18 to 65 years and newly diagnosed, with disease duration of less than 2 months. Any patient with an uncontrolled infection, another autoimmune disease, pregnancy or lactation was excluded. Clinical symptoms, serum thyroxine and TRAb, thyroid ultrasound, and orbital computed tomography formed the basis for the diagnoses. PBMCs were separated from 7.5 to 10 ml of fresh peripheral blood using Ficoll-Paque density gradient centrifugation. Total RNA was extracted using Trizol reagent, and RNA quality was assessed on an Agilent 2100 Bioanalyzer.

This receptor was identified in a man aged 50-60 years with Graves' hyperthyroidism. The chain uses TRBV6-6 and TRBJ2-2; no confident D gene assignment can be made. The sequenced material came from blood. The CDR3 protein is CASSYMNTGELFF. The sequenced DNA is TGTGCCAGCAGTTACATGAACACCGGGGAGCTGTTTTTT.